The text below deals with one TCR beta chain. CDR3 length: 13 amino acids. The source of the sample is a study of cytomegalovirus exposure and HLA in healthy donors. PCR primers comprised 60 Vbeta and 13 Jbeta primers. The repertoire was sequenced with immunoSEQ multiplex PCR; TCRdb's copy has only in-frame clones and lacks some. Found here are about 180,000 clones, roughly 85% of them singletons; the top ten hold roughly 0.64%. The source material was PBMCs. The rearrangement joins TRBV21-1 to TRBJ1-2; the table's D call of TRBD1 was not tested on the DNA. TRBV21-1 is tagged as a pseudogene. This TCR was sampled from a woman between 40 and 50 years old in good health and CMV-seronegative. The CDR3 region is CASSRQASYGYTF. CDR3 DNA: TGTGCCAGCAGTCGACAGGCCTCCTATGGCTACACCTTC.